This T cell receptor (beta chain) originates from a study of shared clonotypes between healthy human individuals (TCRdb year 2020). With respect to the entire study: A few men and a couple of women, aged 18 to 49 years, made up the cohort. For each donor, CD4 naive and CD4 memory were each given three plates, CD8 naive was given two plates, and CD8 memory was given one plate. To increase sequencing depth and limit assay-specific biases, different laboratories used diverse techniques to prepare libraries and sequence TCR repertoires. Per donor, leukapheresis produced somewhere between about 0.9 and 9.5 billion PBMCs. To estimate repertoire size and how much clonotypes are shared between individuals, the study performed deep sequencing of blood TCR repertoires from a handful of healthy adults.

With respect to this clone: Its antigen target is currently unknown. It has no much larger one-base neighbor in the sample; base qualities were not kept.

Using the deep immunoSEQ assay, multiplex PCR amplified TCR CDR3 regions from genomic DNA. Genomic DNA extracted from each cell subset was distributed evenly over all wells of several immunoSEQ 96-well plates, and each plate served as one replicate. For sorted subsets, 200 to 250 ng of genomic DNA, equivalent to 25,000 to 35,000 T cell genomes, went into each replicate PCR. The purified libraries were quantified using a Qubit 3.0 fluorometer, sized with a Bioanalyzer 2100, and then quantified again using the KAPA Library Quantification kit. Every immunoSEQ 96-well plate was sequenced on a separate single-read 150-cycle Illumina NextSeq 550 flow cell. Per the original workflow: Because only junctional sequences without quality scores were contained in the immunoSEQ output, filtering matching that applied to full-length reads could not be performed. Sequences were annotated with PyIR, a Python wrapper for IgBLAST v1.9, and V/J genes and CDR3 were assigned using IMGT germline references. Any read was removed if the V/J assignment was weak (E-value above 1e-6), the CDR3 was missing, or the read contained stop codons, out-of-frame junctions, or ambiguous translated residues. V3J clonotypes were defined as sequences sharing an identical inferred V gene, J gene, and CDR3 amino acid sequence. To compute the percentage overlap between repertoires, the number of shared unique clonotypes was divided by the size of the smaller repertoire. RTK rarefaction, the Chao1 estimator, and Recon v2.1 estimates of unobserved clonotypes were used to assess repertoire richness. Generation probabilities were computed with OLGA for all TCRbeta clonotypes obtained by the gDNA method from a handful of donors. Not all clones reach the TCRdb copy of this immuneACCESS table, which keeps in-frame sequences only. Checked studies attribute under half of the gap to unresolved V genes and leave the rest unexplained. The V and J calls and clone size are taken from that table; D and trimming were inferred from the DNA. For this sample there are about 2.2 million clones; over 85% appear just once. The leading ten clones occupy approximately 1.7% of the sample.

The full study reports these points: The small number of donors limited the genetic and exposure-history diversity represented. Estimated clonotype richness was generally larger for naive than for memory subsets. Roughly 5.2% of naive CD4, around 4% of naive CD8, approximately 2.2% of memory CD4, and less than 0.45% of memory CD8 clonotypes were shared across several donors. Incomplete sequencing was indicated by rarefaction of sorted-subset datasets, despite the large sequencing depth. Clonotypes shared by all four sorted-subset donors showed higher generation probabilities than non-shared clonotypes. Only blood was sampled, and tissue TCR repertoires likely differ from those in blood. Pairwise subsampling indicated that sequencing depth was expected to affect the degree of clonotype sharing among donors.

CD8 naive samples were CD45RO-negative cells positively selected for CCR7, giving a CD45RA+CCR7+ population that excluded TemRA cells. The donors were healthy, HIV-negative adults who had no recently reported acute infections or vaccinations. Every donor was a Caucasian adult living in Nashville, Tennessee, USA. Blood was collected by leukapheresis, and PBMCs were isolated by Ficoll-Histopaque density gradient centrifugation and then cryopreserved in liquid nitrogen vapor phase. Analytical flow cytometry was used to check the purity and quantity of each magnetically sorted T cell population. Each sorted fraction had its genomic DNA isolated and then quantified by UV absorbance on a Nanodrop 2000c. The germline V gene (reference sequence) gives CDR1 as MNHEY and CDR2 as SMNVEV. Inclusive of the bounding cysteine and phenylalanine, the CDR3 is 16 residues long. CDR3 DNA only is kept here, 48 bases in frame from base 1. From V the trimming removes 5 bases and from J it removes 6 bases, while the gene matches leave 6 bases of the junction unaccounted for.

Sequenced input: naive CD8+ T cells from PBMCs. According to the study, the label for this sample's cell subset or site signals: CD45RA+CCR7+. The sequence derives from a man between 18 and 29 years old in good health. Some clones in this sample may be carry-over from other donors' samples. The sequence joins TRBV27 to TRBJ2-2; 13 bases in between match TRBD2. CDR3 loop: CASSPWTSGSPGELFF. DNA sequence: TGTGCCAGCAGTCCCTGGACTAGCGGGAGCCCCGGGGAGCTGTTTTTT.